Here is one T cell receptor beta chain with its context. The TCR beta repertoire was assessed by survey-level immunoSEQ sequencing. Profiled with immunoSEQ multiplex PCR; TCRdb holds only in-frame clones, not every one. The repertoire consists of around 50,000 clones, with 80% to 95% occurring once and the leading ten covering about 10%. The CDR3 runs 14 residues. Germline-derived CDR1 and CDR2 are SGHRS and YFSETQ. The V and J ends lost 0 bases and 0 bases respectively, with 4 bases between them. This sequence joins TRBV5-1 and TRBJ2-1, with unresolved D. The sequenced sample consisted of PBMCs. The source of this sequence is a man aged 35 to 55 with rheumatoid arthritis. For the CDR3, the DNA is TGCGCCAGCAGCTTGGGACACTCCTACAATGAGCAGTTCTTC. It codes for CASSLGHSYNEQFF.